Detailed here is one T cell receptor beta chain. This entry is derived from a study of blood T cell repertoires in COVID-19. Profiled with immunoSEQ multiplex PCR; TCRdb holds only in-frame clones, not every one. The top ten hold 0.7% of the sample, which has 450,000 to 500,000 clones, roughly nine tenths seen once. Germline V gene lookup returns CDR1 ENHRY and CDR2 SYGVKD. The CDR3 totals 13 residues. Trimming shortened V by 7 bases and J by 5 bases, and 14 bases separated the two germline ends. This receptor was taken from a woman aged 18-29 years who had recovered from COVID-19. Material for sequencing was PBMCs or T cells enriched from blood (not recorded which). The chain has TRBV10-3 and TRBJ1-1, with unresolved D. CDR3 amino acids: CAIIDSAGTEAFF. Written as DNA, the CDR3 is TGTGCCATCATCGACTCAGCGGGGACTGAAGCTTTCTTT.